This T cell receptor (beta chain) is from a study of vaccination and CD4 T cells after COVID-19. Whole-study context: In culture, cells were exposed to overlapping spike peptides from SARS-CoV-2, HCoV-NL63, HCoV-OC43 and HCoV-229E.

Regarding time point: late sampling 161 to 241 days after vaccination in a few convalescent patients. Treatment here: approximately 9-day PBMC culture with coronavirus spike peptide pools or control peptides (ViraFEST assay). The assay that was used to sequence DNA from cultured CD4+ T cells was the Oncomine TCR Beta short-read assay. TCRdb itself ran the PCR reads through MiXCR, one entry per CDR3 protein. Of approximately 23,000 distinct CDR3 sequences in the sample, around two fifths were seen once. Comments on this clonotype: Its target is unknown.

The CDR3 runs to 13 residues. The V end lost 0 bases, the J end lost 1 base, and 5 bases lay between the germline ends. In germline, CDR1 is SGHRS, CDR2 YFSETQ. This chain joins TRBV5-1 and TRBJ2-7; no reliable D call. The source material was CD4+ T cells from blood, cultured in vitro, sampled about 7 months after SARS-CoV-2 vaccination. The TCR was taken from a human donor who had recovered from COVID-19. DNA of the CDR3: TGCGCCAGCAGCTTGGCCCAGTCCTACGAGCAGTACTTC. It yields the protein CASSLAQSYEQYF.